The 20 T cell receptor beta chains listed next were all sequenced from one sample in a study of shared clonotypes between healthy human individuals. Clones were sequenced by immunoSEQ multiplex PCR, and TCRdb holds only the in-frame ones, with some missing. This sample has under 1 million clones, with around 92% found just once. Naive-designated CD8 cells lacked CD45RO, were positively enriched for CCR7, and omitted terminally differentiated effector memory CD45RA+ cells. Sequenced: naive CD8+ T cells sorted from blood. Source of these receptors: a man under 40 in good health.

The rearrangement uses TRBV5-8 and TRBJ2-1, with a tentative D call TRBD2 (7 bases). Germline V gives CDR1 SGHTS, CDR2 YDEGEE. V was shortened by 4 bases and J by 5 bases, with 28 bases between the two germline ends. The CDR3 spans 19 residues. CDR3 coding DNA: TGTGCCAGCAGCGAGGCTACAGGGTCCTGGGGGAGGGCGAACAATGAGCAGTTCTTC. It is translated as CASSEATGSWGRANNEQFF.

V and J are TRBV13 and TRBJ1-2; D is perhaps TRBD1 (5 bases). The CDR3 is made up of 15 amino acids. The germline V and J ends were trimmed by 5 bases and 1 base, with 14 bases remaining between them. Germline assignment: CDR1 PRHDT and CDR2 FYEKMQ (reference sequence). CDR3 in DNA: TGTGCCAGCAGCCCCTCCCGGGGGTATAACTATGGCTACACCTTC. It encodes CASSPSRGYNYGYTF.

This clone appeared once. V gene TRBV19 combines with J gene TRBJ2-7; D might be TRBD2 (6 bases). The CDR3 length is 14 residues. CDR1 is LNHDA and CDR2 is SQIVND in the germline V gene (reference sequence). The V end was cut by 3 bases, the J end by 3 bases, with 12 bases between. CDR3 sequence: CASSMRLEGYEQYF. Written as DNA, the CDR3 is TGTGCCAGTAGTATGAGACTAGAGGGCTACGAGCAGTACTTC.

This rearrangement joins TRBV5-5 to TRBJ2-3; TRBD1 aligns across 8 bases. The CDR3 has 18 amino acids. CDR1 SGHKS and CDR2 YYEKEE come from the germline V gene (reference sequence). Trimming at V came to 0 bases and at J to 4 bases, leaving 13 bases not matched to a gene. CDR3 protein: CASSLGTGILMWPDTQYF. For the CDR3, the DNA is TGTGCCAGCAGCTTGGGGACAGGGATCTTAATGTGGCCAGATACGCAGTATTTT.

The CDR3 DNA follows: TGTGCCAGCAGCCCTTCTTCGGGTGAGCAGTTCTTC. This codes for CASSPSSGEQFF. The V gene is TRBV9, the J gene TRBJ2-1; D is unresolved. Germline values: CDR1 SGDLS, CDR2 YYNGEE. Trimming shortened V by 4 bases and J by 9 bases, and 11 bases separated the two germline ends. CDR3 length: 12 amino acids.

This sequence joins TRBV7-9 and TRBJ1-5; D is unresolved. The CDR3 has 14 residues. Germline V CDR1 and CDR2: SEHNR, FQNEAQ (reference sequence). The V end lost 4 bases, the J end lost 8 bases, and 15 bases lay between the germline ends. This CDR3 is CASSSSQGLEPQHF. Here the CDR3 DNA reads TGTGCCAGCAGCTCCAGTCAAGGGTTGGAGCCCCAGCATTTT.

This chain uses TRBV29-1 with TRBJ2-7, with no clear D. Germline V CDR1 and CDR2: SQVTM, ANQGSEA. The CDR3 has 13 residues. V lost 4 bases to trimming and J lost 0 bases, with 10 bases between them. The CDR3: CSVVQESSYEQYF. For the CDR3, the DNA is TGCAGCGTTGTCCAGGAGAGCTCCTACGAGCAGTACTTC.

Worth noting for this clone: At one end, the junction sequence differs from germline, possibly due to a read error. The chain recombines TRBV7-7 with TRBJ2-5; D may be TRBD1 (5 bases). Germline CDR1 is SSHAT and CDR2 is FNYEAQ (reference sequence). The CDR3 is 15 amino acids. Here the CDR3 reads CASSFNKGAQETQYF. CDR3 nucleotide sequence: TGTGCTAGCAGCTTTAATAAAGGGGCTCAAGAGACCCAGTACTTC. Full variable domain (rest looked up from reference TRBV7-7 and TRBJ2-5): GAGVSQSPRYKVTKRGQDVTLRCDPISSHATLYWYQQALGQGPEFLTYFNYEAQPDKSGLPSDRFSAERPEGSISTLTIQRTEQRDSAMYRCASSFNKGAQETQYFGPGTRLLVL.

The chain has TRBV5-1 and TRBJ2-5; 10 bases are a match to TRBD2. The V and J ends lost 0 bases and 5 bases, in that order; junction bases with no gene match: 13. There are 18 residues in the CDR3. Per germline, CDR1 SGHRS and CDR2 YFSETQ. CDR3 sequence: CASSLEASGRDPRETQYF. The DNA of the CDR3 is TGCGCCAGCAGCTTGGAGGCTAGCGGGAGAGACCCGAGGGAGACCCAGTACTTC.

For the CDR3, the DNA is TGTGCCAGTAGTATAGCGACAGGGACCACTGAAGCTTTCTTT. This sequence encodes CASSIATGTTEAFF. The chain uses TRBV19 and TRBJ1-1; 7 bases are a match to TRBD1. CDR1 and CDR2 (germline): LNHDA, SQIVND (reference sequence). The CDR3 contains 14 residues. V dropped 1 base and J dropped 4; count of bases not matched to a gene: 3.

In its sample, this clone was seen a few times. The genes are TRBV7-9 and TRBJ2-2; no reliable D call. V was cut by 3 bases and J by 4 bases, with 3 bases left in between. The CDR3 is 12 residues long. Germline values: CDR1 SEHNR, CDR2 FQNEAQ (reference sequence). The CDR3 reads CASSFPTGELFF. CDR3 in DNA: TGTGCCAGCAGCTTTCCCACCGGGGAGCTGTTTTTT.

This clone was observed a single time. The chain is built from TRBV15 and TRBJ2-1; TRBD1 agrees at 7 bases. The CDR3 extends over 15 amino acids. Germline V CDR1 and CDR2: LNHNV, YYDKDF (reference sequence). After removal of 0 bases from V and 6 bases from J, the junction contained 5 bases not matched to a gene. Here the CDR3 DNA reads TGTGCCACCAGCAGAGATCGGGACAGCCCCAATGAGCAGTTCTTC. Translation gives CATSRDRDSPNEQFF.

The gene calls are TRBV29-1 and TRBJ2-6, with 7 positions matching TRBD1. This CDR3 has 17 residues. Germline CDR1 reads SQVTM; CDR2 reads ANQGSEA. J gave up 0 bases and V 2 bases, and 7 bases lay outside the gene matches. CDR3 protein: CSVELFDRASGANVLTF. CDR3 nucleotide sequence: TGCAGCGTTGAACTTTTTGACAGGGCCTCTGGGGCCAACGTCCTGACTTTC.

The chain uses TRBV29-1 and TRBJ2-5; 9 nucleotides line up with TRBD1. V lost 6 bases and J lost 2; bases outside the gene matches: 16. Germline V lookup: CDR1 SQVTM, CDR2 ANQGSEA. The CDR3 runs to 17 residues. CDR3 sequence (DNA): TGCAGCGTGCCCCGATCGACGATGGACAGGGGACAAGAGACCCAGTACTTC. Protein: CSVPRSTMDRGQETQYF.

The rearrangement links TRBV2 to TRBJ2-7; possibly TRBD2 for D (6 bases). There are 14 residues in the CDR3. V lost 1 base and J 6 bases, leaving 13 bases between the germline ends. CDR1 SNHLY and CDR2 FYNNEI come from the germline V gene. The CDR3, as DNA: TGTGCCAGCAGTGAAGTGTCGGGAGCGCGCGAGCAGTACTTC. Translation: CASSEVSGAREQYF. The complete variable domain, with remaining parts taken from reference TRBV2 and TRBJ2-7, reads EPEVTQTPSHQVTQMGQEVILRCVPISNHLYFYWYRQILGQKVEFLVSFYNNEISEKSEIFDDQFSVERPDGSNFTLKIRSTKLEDSAMYFCASSEVSGAREQYFGPGTRLTVT.

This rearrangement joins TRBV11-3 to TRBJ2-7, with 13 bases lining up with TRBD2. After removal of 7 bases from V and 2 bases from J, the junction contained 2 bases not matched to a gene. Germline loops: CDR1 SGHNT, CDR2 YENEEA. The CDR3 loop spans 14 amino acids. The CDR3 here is CASIGTSGAYEQYF. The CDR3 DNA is TGTGCCAGCATCGGGACTAGCGGGGCCTACGAGCAGTACTTC.

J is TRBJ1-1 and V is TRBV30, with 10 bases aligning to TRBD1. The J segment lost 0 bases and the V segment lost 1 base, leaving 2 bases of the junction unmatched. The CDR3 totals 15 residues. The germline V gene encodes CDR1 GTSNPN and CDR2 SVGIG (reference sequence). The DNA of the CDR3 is TGTGCCTGGAGTGGGACAGGGGGGATGAACACTGAAGCTTTCTTT. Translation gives CAWSGTGGMNTEAFF. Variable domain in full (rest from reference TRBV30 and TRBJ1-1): SQTIHQWPATLVQPVGSPLSLECTVEGTSNPNLYWYRQAAGRGLQLLFYSVGIGQISSEVPQNLSASRPQDRQFILSSKKLLLSDSGFYLCAWSGTGGMNTEAFFGQGTRLTVV.

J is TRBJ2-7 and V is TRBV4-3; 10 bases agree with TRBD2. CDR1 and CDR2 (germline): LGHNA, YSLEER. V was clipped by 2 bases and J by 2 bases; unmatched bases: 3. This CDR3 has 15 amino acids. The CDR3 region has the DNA TGCGCCAGCAGCCAACTAGCGGGAGTGGCCTACGAGCAGTACTTC. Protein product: CASSQLAGVAYEQYF.

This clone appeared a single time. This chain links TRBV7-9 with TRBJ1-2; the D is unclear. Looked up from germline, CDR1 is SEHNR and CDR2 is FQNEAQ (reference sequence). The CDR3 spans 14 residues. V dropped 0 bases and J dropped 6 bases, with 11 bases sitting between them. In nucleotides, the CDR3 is TGTGCCAGCAGCTTAGCAAGGGAAAGAAATGGCTACACCTTC. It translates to CASSLARERNGYTF.

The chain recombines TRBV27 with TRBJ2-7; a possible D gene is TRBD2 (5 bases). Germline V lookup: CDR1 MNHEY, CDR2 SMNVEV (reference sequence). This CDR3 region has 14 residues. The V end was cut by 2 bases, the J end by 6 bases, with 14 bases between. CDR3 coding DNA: TGTGCCAGCAGTTTAGCGGGCCTTTACGGCGAGCAGTACTTC. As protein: CASSLAGLYGEQYF.